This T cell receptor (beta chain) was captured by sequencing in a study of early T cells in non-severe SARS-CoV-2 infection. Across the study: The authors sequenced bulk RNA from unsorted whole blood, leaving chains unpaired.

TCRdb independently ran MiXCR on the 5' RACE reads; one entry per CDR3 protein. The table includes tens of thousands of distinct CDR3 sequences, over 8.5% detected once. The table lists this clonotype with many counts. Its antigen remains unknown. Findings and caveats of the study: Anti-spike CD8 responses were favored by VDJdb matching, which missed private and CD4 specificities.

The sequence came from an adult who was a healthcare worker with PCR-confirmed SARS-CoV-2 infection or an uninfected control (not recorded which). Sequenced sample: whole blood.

The CDR3 loop is CASSEPDRYYEQYF. CDR3 in DNA: TGTGCCAGCAGCGAACCGGACAGATACTACGAGCAGTACTTC. The chain carries TRBV14 and TRBJ2-7, with D possibly matching TRBD1 (6 bases). The CDR3 spans 14 residues. Germline V lookup: CDR1 SGHDN, CDR2 FVKESK. Trimming left V 5 bases short and J 3 bases short, with 14 bases between. Filled out from reference TRBV14 and TRBJ2-7, the complete variable domain reads EAGVTQFPSHSVIEKGQTVTLRCDPISGHDNLYWYRRVMGKEIKFLLHFVKESKQDESGMPNNRFLAERTGGTYSTLKVQPAELEDSGVYFCASSEPDRYYEQYFGPGTRLTVT.